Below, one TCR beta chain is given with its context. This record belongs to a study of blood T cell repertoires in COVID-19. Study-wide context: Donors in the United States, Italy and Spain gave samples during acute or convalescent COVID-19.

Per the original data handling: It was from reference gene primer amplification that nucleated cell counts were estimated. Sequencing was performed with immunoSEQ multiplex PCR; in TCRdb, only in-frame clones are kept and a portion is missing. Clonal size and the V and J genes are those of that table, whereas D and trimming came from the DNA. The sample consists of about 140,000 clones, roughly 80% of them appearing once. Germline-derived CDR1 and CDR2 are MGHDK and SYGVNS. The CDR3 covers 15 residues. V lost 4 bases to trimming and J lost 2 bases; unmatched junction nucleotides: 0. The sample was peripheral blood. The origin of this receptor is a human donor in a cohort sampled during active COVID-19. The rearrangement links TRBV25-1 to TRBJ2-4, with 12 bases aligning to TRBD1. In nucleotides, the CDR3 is TGTGCCAGCAGTGGGGACAGGGGGCCCAAAAACATTCAGTACTTC. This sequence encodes CASSGDRGPKNIQYF.